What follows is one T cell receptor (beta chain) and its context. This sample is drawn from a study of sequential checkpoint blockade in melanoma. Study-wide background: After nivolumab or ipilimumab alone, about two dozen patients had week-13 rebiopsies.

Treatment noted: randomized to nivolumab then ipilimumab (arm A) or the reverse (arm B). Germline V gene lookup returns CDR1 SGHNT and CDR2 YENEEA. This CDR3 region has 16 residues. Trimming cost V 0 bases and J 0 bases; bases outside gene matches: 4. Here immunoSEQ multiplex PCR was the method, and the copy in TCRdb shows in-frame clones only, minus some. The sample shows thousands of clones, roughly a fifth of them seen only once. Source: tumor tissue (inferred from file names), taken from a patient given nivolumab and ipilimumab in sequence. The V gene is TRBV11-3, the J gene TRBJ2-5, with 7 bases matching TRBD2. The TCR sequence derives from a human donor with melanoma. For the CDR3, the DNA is TGTGCCAGCAGCTTAGATCCGGGAGGATACCAAGAGACCCAGTACTTC. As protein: CASSLDPGGYQETQYF. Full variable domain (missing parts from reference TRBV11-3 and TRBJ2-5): EAGVVQSPRYKIIEKKQPVAFWCNPISGHNTLYWYLQNLGQGPELLIRYENEEAVDDSQLPKDRFSAERLKGVDSTLKIQPAELGDSAVYLCASSLDPGGYQETQYFGPGTRLLVL.